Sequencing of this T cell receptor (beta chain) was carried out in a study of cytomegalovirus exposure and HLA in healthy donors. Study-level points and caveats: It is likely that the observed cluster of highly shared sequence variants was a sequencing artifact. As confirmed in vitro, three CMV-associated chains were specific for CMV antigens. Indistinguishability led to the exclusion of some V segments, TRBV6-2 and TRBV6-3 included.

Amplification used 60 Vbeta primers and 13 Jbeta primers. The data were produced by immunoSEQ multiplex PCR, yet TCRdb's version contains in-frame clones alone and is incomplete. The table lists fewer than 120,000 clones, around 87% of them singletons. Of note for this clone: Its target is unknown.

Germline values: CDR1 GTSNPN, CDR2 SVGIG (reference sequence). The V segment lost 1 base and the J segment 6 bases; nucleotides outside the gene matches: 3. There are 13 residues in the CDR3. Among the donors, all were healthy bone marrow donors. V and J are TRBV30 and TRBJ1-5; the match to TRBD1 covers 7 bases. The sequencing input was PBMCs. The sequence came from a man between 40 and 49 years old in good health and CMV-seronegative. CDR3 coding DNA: TGTGCCTGGAGTGGACAGGGTAGTCAGCCCCAGCATTTT. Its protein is CAWSGQGSQPQHF.